Here is one TCR beta chain with its context. The sample is drawn from a study of blood T cell repertoires in COVID-19. Profiled with immunoSEQ multiplex PCR; TCRdb holds only in-frame clones, not every one. The sample lists some 33,000 clones, about nine tenths occurring once. The source is a man aged 55 to 70 with acute or convalescent COVID-19. Sequencing was performed on peripheral blood.

The CDR3 DNA is TGTGCCAGCAGCCTGGACAGGGGGCTGGATACGCAGTATTTT. It specifies CASSLDRGLDTQYF. The chain has TRBV5-4 and TRBJ2-3, with 11 bases fitting TRBD1. V lost 4 bases and J lost 6; bases outside the gene matches: 4. CDR3 size: 14 residues. Per the germline V gene, CDR1 is SGHNT and CDR2 is YYREEE (reference sequence).